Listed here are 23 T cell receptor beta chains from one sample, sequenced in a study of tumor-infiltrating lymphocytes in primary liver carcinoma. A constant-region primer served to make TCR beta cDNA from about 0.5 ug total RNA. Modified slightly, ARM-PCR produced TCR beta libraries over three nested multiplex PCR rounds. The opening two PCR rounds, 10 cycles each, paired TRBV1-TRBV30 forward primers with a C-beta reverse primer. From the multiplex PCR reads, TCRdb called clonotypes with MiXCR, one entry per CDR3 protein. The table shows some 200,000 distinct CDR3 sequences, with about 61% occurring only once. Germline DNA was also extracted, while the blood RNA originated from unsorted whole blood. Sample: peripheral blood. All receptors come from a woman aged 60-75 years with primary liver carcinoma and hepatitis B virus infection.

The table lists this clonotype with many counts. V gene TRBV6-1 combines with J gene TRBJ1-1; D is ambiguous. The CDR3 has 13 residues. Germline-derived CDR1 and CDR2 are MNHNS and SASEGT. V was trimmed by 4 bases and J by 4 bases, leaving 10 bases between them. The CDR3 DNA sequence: TGTGCCAGCAGTGCCTCCCGGGGCACTGAAGCTTTCTTT. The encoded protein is CASSASRGTEAFF.

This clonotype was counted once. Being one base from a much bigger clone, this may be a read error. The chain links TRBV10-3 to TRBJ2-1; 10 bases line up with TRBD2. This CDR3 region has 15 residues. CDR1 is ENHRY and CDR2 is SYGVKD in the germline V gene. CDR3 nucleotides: TGTGCCTCATCGCCCCGGACTAGCGGTTACAATGAGCAGCTCTTC. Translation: CASSPRTSGYNEQLF.

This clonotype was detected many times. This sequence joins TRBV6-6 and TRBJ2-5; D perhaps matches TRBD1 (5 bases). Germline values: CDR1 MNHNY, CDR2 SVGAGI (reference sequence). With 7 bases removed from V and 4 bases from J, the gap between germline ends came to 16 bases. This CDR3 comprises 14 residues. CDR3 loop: CASKKGAVRETQYF. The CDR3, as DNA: TGTGCCAGCAAAAAAGGGGCGGTTCGAGAGACCCAGTACTTC.

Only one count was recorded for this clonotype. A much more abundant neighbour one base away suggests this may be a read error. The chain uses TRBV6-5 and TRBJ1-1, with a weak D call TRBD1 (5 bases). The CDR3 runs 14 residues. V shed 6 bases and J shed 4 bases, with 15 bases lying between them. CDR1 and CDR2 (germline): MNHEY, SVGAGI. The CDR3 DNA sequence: TGTGCCAGCAGACCGGACATGCCGGGCACTGAAGCTTTCTTT. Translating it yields CASRPDMPGTEAFF.

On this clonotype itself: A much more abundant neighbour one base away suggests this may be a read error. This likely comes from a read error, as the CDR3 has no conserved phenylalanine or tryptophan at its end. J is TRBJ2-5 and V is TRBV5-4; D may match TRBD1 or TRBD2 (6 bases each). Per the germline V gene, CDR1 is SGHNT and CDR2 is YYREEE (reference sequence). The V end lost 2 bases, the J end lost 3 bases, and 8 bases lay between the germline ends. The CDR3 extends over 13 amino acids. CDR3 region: CASSLRGEETQYL. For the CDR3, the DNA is TGTGCCAGCAGCTTAAGGGGGGAAGAGACCCAGTACTTA.

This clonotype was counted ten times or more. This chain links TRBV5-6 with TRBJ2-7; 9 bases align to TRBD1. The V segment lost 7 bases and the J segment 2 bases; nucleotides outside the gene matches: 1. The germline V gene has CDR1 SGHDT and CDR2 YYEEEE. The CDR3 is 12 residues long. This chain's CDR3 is CASGTGTYEQYF. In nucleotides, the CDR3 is TGTGCCAGCGGGACAGGGACCTACGAGCAGTACTTC.

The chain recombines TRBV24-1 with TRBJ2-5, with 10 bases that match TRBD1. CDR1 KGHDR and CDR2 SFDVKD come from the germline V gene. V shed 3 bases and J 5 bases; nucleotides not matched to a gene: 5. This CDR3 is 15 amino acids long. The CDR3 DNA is TGTGCCACCAGTGATCAGACAGGGGGCGGCGAGACCCAGTACTTC. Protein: CATSDQTGGGETQYF.

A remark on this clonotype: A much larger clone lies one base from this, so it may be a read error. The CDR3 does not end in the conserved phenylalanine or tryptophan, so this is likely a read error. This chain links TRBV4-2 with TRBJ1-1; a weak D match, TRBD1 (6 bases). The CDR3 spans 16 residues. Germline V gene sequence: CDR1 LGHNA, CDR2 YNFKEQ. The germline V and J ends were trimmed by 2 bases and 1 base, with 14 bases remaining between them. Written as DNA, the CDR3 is TGTGCCAGCAGCCAAAACGCGGGACACTCGAACACTGAAGCTTTCTCT. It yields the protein CASSQNAGHSNTEAFS.

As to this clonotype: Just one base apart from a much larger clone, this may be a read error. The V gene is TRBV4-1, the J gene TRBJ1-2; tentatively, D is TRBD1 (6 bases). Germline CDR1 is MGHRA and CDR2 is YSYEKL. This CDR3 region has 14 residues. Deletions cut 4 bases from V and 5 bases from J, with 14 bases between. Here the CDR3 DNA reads TGCGCCAGCAGCCCCGGGACAAAGATATATGGCTACACCTTC. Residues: CASSPGTKIYGYTF.

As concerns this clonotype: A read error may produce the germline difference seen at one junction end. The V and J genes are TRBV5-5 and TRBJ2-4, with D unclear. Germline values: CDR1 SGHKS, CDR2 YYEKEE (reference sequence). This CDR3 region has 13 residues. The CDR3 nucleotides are TGTACCAGCAGTCCCGGGTCCCAAAACATTCAGTACTTC. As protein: CTSSPGSQNIQYF.

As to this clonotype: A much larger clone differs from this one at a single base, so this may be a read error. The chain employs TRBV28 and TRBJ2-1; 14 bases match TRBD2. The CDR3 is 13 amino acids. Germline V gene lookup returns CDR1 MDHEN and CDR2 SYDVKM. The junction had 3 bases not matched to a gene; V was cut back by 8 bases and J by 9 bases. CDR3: CASGTSGSCEQFF. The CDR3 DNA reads TGTGCCAGCGGGACTAGCGGGAGCTGTGAGCAGTTCTTC.

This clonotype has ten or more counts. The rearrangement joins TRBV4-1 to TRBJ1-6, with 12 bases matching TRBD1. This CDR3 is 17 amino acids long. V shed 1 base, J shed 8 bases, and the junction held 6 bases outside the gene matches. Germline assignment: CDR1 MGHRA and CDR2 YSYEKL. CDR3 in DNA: TGCGCCAGCAGCCAAGTATTGGGACAGGGGGCATATTCACCCCTCCACTTT. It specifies CASSQVLGQGAYSPLHF.

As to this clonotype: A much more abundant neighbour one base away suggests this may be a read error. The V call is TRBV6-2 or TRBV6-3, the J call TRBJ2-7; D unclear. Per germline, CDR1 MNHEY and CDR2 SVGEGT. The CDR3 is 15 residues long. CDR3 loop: CASSYPLASHYEQHF. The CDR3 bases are TGTGCCAGCAGTTATCCCCTGGCGAGTCACTACGAGCAGCACTTC.

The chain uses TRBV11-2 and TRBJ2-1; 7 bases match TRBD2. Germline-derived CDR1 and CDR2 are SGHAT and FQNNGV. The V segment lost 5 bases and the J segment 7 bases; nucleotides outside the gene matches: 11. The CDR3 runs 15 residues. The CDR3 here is CASSLGREVFNEQFF. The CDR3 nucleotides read TGTGCCAGCAGCCTCGGACGGGAGGTTTTTAATGAGCAGTTCTTC.

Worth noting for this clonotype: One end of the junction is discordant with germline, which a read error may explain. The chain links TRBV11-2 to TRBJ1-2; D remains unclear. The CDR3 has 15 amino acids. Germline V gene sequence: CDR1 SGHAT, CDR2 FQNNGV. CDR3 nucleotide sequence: TGTGCCAACAGCTTAGAATATCAGGCCGGCTATGGCTACACCTTC. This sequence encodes CANSLEYQAGYGYTF. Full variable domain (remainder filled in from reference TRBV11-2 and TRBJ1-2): EAGVAQSPRYKIIEKRQSVAFWCNPISGHATLYWYQQILGQGPKLLIQFQNNGVVDDSQLPKDRFSAERLKGVDSTLKIQPAKLEDSAVYLCANSLEYQAGYGYTFGSGTRLTVV.

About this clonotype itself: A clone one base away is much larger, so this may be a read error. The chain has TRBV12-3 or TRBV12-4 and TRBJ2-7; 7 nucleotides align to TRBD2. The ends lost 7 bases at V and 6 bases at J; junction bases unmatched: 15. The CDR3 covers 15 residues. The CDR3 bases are TGTGCCAGCATCCTTGGAGGGACTAACAGTAGCGAGCAGTACTTC. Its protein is CASILGGTNSSEQYF.

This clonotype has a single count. This CDR3 reads CASSPPLGQRAEAFF. In nucleotides, the CDR3 is TGTGCCAGCAGCCCCCCCCTGGGACAGAGAGCTGAAGCTTTCTTT. J is TRBJ1-1 and V is TRBV7-9, with TRBD1 matching over 7 bases. Trimming at V came to 5 bases and at J to 6 bases, leaving 12 bases not matched to a gene. The CDR3 has 15 residues. Germline V gene data show CDR1 as SEHNR and CDR2 as FQNEAQ (reference sequence).

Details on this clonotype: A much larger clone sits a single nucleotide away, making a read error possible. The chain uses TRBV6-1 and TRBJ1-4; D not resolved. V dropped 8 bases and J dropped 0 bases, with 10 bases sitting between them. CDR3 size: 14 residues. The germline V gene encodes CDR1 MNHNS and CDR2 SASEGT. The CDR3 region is CASYSSSTNEKLFF. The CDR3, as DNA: TGTGCCAGCTACAGCTCCTCAACTAATGAAAAACTGTTTTTT.

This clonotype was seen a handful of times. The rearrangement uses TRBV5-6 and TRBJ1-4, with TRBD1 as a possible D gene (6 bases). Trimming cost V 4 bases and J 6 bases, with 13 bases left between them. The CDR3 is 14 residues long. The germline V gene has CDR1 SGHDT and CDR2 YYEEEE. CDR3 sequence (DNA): TGTGCCAGCAGCCGCAGGGGCGGGGATGAAAAACTGTTTTTT. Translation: CASSRRGGDEKLFF.

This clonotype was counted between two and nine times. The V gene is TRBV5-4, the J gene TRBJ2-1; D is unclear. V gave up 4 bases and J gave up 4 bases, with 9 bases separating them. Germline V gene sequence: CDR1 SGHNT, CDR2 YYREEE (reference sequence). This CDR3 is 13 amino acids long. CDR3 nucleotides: TGTGCCAGCAGCGACGACACATACAATGAGCAGTTCTTC. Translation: CASSDDTYNEQFF.

CDR3 bases: TGTGCCAGCAGTTGGGGGTTCACCTACGAGCAGTACTTC. Amino acid sequence: CASSWGFTYEQYF. The chain carries TRBV6-2 or TRBV6-3 and TRBJ2-7, with D perhaps given as TRBD1 or TRBD2 (5 bases each). There are 13 residues in the CDR3. Germline V CDR1 and CDR2: MNHEY, SVGEGT. V was cut by 4 bases and J by 2 bases, with 9 bases left in between.

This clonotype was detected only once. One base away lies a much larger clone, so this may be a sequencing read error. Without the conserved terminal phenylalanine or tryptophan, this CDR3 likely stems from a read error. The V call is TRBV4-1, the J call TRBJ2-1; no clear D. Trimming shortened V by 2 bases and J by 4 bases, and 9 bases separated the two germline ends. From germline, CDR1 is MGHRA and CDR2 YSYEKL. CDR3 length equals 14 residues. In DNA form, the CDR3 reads TGCGCCAGCAGCCAACCAACACGTTACAATGAGCAGTTCCTC. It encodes CASSQPTRYNEQFL.

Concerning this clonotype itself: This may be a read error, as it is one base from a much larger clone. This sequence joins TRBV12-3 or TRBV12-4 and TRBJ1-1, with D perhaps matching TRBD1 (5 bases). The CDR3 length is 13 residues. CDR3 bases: TGTGTCAGCAGCTGGGACGGTCTAAAAGCAGCTTTCTTT. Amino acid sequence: CVSSWDGLKAAFF.